This TCR beta chain stems from a study of T-cell memory formation after mild COVID-19. General study results and limits: A subset of responding clones appeared in pre-infection memory, suggesting cross-reactive memory joined. What remained unconfirmed was the SARS-CoV-2 specificity of second-wave clones peaking on day 37.

Only a few counts were recorded for this clonotype. The antigen remains unidentified. CDR1 and CDR2 from the germline V gene are SQVTM and ANQGSEA. The CDR3 contains 10 residues. Trimming stripped 4 bases from V and 9 bases from J, with 9 bases between. Using its own MiXCR run on the 5' RACE reads, TCRdb lists one record per CDR3 protein. The profile shows approximately 170,000 distinct CDR3 sequences, 10% to 15% of them singletons. Material: PBMCs or a T cell subset sorted from them (not recorded which). This TCR came from a young man who had mild COVID-19 (a few samples of this study predate the infection). Cell type and time point are not known. This chain joins TRBV29-1 and TRBJ2-5; D assignment may be TRBD1 or TRBD2 (5 bases each). CDR3 sequence reads: CSVVVGAQYF. The CDR3 coding sequence is TGCAGCGTTGTTGTGGGGGCCCAGTACTTC. Variable domain in full (rest from reference TRBV29-1 and TRBJ2-5): SAVISQKPSRDICQRGTSLTIQCQVDSQVTMMFWYRQQPGQSLTLIATANQGSEATYESGFVIDKFPISRPNLTFSTLTVSNMSPEDSSIYLCSVVVGAQYFGPGTRLLVL.